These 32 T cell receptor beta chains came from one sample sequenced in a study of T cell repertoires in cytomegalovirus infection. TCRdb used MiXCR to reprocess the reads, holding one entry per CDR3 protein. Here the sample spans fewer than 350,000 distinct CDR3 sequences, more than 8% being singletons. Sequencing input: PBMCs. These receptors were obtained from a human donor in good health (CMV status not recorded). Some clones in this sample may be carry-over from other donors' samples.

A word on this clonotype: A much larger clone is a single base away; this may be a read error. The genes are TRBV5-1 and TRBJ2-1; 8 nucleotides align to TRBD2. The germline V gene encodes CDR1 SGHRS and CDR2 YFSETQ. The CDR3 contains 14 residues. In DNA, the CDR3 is TGCACCAGCAGCTTTTCGGGGGGGCACAATGAGCAGTTCTTC. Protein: CTSSFSGGHNEQFF.

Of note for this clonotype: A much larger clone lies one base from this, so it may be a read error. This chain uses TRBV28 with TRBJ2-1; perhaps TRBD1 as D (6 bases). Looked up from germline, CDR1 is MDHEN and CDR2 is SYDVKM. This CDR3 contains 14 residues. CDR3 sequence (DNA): TGTGCCGGCAGTCCGACAGGACGCTACAATGAGCAGTTCTTC. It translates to CAGSPTGRYNEQFF.

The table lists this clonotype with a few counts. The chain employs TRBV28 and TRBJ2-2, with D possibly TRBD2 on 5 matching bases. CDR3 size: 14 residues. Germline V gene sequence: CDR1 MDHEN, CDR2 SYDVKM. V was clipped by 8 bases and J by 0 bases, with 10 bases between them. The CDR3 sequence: CASLDSANTGELFF. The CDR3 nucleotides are TGTGCCAGCTTGGACTCGGCGAACACCGGGGAGCTGTTTTTT.

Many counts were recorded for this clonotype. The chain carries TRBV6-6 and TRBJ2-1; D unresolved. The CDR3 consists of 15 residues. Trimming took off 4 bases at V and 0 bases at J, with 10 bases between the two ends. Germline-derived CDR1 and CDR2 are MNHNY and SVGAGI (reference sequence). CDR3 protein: CASSSQISSYNEQFF. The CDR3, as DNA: TGTGCCAGCAGTTCCCAGATCAGCTCCTACAATGAGCAGTTCTTC.

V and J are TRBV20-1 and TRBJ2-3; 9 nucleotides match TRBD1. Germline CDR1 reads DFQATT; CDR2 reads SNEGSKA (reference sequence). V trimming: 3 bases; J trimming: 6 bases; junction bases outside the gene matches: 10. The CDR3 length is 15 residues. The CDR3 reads CSASGQGTGRDTQYF. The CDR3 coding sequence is TGCAGTGCTAGCGGACAGGGGACGGGGAGGGATACGCAGTATTTT.

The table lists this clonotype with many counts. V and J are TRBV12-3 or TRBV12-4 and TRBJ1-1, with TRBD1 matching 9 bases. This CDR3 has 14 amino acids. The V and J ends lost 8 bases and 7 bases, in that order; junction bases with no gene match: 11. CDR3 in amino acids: CASVYTGGAGEAFF. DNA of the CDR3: TGTGCCAGCGTTTATACAGGGGGCGCGGGTGAAGCTTTCTTT.

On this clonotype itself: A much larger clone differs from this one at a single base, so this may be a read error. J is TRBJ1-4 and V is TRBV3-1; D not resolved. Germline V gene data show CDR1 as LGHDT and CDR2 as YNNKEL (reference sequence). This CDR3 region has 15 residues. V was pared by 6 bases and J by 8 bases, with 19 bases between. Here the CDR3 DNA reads TGTGCCAGCAGTTCGAATCCATCCTTCGTGGAAAAACTGTTTTTT. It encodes CASSSNPSFVEKLFF.

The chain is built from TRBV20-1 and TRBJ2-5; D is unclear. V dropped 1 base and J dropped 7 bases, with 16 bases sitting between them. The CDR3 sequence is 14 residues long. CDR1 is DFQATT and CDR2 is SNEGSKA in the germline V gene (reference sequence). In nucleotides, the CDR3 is TGCAGTGCTAGAGTGGGTCGCAACATAGGGACCCAGTACTTC. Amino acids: CSARVGRNIGTQYF.

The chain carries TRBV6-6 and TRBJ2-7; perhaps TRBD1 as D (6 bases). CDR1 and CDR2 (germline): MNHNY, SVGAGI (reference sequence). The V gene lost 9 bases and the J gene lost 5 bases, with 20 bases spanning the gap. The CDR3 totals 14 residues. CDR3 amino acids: CASSARTALDEQYF. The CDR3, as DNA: TGTGCCAGTAGTGCGAGGACAGCCCTAGACGAGCAGTACTTC.

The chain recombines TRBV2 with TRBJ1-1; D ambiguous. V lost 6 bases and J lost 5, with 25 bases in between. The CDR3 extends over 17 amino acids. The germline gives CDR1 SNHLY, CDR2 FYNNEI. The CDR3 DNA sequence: TGTGCCAGCAGCGACAATTCGTACCGGGCGGGAGGGACTGAAGCTTTCTTT. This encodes CASSDNSYRAGGTEAFF.

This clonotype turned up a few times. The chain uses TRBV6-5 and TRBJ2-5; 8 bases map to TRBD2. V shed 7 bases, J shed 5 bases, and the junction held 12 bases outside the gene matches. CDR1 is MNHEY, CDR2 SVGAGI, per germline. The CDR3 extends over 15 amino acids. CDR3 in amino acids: CASNTPGGPWETQYF. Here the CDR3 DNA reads TGTGCCAGCAACACCCCGGGGGGGCCTTGGGAGACCCAGTACTTC.

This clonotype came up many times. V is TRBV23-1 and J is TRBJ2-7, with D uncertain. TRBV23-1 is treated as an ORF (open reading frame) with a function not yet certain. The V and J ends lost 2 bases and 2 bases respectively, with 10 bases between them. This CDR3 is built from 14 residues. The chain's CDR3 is CASSQGEVTYEQYF. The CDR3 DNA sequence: TGCGCCAGCAGTCAAGGGGAAGTAACCTACGAGCAGTACTTC.

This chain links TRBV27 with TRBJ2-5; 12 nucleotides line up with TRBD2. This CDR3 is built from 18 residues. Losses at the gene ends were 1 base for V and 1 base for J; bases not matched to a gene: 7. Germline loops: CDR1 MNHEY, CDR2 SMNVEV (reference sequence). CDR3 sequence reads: CASSLFGTSGLFQETQYF. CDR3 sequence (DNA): TGTGCCAGCAGTTTATTTGGGACTAGCGGGCTCTTCCAAGAGACCCAGTACTTC.

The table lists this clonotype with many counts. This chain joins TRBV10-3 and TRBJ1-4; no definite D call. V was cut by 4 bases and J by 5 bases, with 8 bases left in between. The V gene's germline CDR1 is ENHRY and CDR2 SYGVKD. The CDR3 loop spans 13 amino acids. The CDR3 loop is CAISGTGNEKLFF. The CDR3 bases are TGTGCCATCAGTGGGACGGGGAATGAAAAACTGTTTTTT.

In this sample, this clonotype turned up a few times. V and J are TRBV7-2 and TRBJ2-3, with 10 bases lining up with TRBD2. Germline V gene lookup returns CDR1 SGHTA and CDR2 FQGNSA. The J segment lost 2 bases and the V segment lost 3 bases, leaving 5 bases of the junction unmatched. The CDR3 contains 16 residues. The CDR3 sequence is CASSFLLAGNTDTQYF. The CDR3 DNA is TGTGCCAGCAGCTTTCTACTAGCGGGAAACACAGATACGCAGTATTTT.

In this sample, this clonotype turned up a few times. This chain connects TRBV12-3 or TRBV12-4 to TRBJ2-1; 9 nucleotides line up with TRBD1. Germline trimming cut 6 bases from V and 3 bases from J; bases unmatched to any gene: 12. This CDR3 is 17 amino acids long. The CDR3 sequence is CASRPDRGSPFYNEQFF. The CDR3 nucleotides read TGTGCCAGCAGACCGGACAGGGGCTCCCCCTTCTACAATGAGCAGTTCTTC.

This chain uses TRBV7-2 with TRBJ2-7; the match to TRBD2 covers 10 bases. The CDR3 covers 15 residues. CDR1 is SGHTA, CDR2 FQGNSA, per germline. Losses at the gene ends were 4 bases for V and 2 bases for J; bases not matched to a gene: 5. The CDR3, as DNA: TGTGCCAGCAGCTATGAAGCGGGGGGGGCCTACGAGCAGTACTTC. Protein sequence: CASSYEAGGAYEQYF.

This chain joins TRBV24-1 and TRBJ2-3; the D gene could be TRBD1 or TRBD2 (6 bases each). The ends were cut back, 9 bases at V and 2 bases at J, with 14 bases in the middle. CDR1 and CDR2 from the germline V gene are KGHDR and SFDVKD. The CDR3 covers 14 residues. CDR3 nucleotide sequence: TGTGCCACCGGGGGGCGGCCTCACACAGATACGCAGTATTTT. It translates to CATGGRPHTDTQYF.

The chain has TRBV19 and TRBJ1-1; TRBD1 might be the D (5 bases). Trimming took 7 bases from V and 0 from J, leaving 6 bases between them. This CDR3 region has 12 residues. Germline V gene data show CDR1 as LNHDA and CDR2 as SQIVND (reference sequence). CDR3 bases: TGTGCCAGTACAGGGATGAACACTGAAGCTTTCTTT. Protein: CASTGMNTEAFF.

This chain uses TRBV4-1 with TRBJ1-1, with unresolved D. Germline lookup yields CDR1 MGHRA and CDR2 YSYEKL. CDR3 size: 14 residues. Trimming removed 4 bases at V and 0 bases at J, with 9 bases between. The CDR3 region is CASSLTSMNTEAFF. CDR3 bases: TGCGCCAGCAGCCTGACCTCTATGAACACTGAAGCTTTCTTT.

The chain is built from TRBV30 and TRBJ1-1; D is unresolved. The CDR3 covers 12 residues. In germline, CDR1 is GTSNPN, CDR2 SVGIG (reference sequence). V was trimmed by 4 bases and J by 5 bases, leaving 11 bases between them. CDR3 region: CAWTSRGTEAFF. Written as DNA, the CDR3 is TGTGCCTGGACCAGCCGAGGTACTGAAGCTTTCTTT.

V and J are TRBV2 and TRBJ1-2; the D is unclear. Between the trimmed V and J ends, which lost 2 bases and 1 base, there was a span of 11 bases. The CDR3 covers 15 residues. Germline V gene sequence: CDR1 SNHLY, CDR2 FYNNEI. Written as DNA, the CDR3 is TGTGCCAGCAGTGAATTTGCTCCTATTAACTATGGCTACACCTTC. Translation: CASSEFAPINYGYTF. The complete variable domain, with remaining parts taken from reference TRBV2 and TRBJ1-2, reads EPEVTQTPSHQVTQMGQEVILRCVPISNHLYFYWYRQILGQKVEFLVSFYNNEISEKSEIFDDQFSVERPDGSNFTLKIRSTKLEDSAMYFCASSEFAPINYGYTFGSGTRLTVV.

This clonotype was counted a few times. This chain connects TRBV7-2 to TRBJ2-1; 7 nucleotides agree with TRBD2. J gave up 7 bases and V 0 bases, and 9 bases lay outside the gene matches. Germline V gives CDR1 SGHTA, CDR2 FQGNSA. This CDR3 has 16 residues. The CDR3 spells CASSLAASGTGNEQFF. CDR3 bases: TGTGCCAGCAGCTTAGCCGCTAGCGGAACGGGGAATGAGCAGTTCTTC.

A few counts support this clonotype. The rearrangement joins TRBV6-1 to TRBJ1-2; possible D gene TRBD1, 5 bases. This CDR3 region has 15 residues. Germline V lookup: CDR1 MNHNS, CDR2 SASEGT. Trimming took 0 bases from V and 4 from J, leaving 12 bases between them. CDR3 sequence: CASSEALTGVYGYTF. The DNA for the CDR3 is TGTGCCAGCAGTGAAGCTCTTACAGGTGTCTATGGCTACACCTTC.

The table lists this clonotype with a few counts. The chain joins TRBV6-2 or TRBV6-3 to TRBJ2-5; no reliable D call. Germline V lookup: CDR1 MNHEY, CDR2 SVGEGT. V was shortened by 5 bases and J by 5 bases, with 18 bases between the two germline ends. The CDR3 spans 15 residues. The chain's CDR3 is CASSPYETLEETQYF. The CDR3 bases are TGTGCCAGCAGTCCCTACGAGACCCTCGAGGAGACCCAGTACTTC.

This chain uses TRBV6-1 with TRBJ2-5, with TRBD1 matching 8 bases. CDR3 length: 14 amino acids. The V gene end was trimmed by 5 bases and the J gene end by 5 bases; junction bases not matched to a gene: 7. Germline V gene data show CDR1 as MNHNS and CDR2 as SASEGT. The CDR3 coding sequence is TGTGCCAGCAGTATCCGGACAGGGCGTGAGACCCAGTACTTC. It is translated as CASSIRTGRETQYF.

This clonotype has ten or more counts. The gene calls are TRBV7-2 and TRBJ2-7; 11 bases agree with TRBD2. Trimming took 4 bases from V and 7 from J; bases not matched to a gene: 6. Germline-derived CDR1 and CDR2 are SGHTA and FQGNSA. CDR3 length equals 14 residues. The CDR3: CASSSAGTSGEQYF. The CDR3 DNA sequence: TGTGCCAGCAGCTCAGCCGGGACTAGCGGAGAGCAGTACTTC.

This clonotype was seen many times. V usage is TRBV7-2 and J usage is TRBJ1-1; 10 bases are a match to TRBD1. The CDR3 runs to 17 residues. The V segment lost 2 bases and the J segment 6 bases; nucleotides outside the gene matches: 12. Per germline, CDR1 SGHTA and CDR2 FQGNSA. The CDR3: CASSLPRDRGLFAEAFF. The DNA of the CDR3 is TGTGCCAGCAGCTTACCCCGGGACAGGGGTCTGTTCGCTGAAGCTTTCTTT.

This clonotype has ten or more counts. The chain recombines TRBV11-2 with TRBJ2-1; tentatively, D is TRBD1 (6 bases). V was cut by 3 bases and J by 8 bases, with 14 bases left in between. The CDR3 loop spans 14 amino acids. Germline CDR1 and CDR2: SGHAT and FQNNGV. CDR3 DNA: TGTGCCAGCAGCTTTCTACTGCACAGGGATGAGCAGTTCTTC. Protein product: CASSFLLHRDEQFF.

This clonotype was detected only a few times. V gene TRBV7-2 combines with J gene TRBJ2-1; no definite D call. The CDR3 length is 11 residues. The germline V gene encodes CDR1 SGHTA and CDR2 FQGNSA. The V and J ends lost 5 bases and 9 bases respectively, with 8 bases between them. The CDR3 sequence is CASSPLAEQFF. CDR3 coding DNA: TGTGCCAGCAGCCCTCTCGCTGAGCAGTTCTTC.

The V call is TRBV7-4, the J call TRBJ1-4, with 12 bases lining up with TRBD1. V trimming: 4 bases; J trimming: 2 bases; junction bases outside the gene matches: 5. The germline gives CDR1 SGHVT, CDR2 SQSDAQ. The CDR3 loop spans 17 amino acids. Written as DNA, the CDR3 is TGTGCCAGCAGCTCCCGGGACAGGGGGCTGACTAATGAAAAACTGTTTTTT. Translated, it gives CASSSRDRGLTNEKLFF.

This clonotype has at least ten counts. The CDR3 region has the DNA TGTGCCAGCAGCCTATCGGCCAAGGGCAACTATGGCTACACCTTC. Its protein product is CASSLSAKGNYGYTF. This rearrangement joins TRBV7-2 to TRBJ1-2; D gene ambiguous. The CDR3 spans 15 residues. Trimming cost V 5 bases and J 2 bases, with 15 bases left between them. Germline loops: CDR1 SGHTA, CDR2 FQGNSA.